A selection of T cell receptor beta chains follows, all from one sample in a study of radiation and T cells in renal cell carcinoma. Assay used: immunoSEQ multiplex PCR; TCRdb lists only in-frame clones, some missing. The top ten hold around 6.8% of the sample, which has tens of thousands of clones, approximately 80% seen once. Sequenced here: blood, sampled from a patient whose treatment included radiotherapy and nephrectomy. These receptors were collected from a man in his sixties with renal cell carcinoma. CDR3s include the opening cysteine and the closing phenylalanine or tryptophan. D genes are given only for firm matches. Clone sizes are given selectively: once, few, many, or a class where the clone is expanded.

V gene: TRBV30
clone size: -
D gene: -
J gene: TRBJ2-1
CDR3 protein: CAWLPRGDYNEQFF
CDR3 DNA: TGTGCCTGGCTCCCGAGGGGGGATTACAATGAGCAGTTCTTC

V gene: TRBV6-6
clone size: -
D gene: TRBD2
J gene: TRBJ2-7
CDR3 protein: CASSSHTSGVREQYF
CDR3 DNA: TGTGCCAGCAGTTCCCACACTAGCGGGGTCCGAGAGCAGTACTTC

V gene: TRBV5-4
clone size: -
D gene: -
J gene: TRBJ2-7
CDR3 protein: CASSLSGTDPKEQYF
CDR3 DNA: TGTGCCAGCAGTTTGAGCGGGACAGACCCTAAAGAGCAGTACTTC

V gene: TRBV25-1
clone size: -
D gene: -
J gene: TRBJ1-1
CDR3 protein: CASSWTVNTEAFF
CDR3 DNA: TGTGCCAGCAGTTGGACAGTCAACACTGAAGCTTTCTTT

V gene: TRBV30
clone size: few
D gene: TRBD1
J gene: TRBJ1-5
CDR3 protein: CAWSQGQGALNQPQHF
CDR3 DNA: TGTGCCTGGAGTCAGGGACAGGGGGCGCTTAATCAGCCCCAGCATTTT

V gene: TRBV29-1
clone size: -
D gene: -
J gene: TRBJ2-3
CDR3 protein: CSVYARTSTDTQYF
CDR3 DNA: TGCAGCGTTTATGCTAGAACTAGCACAGATACGCAGTATTTT

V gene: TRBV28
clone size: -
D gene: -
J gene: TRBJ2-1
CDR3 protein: CASSLMPDAINEQFF
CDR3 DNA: TGTGCCAGCAGTTTAATGCCAGACGCTATCAATGAGCAGTTCTTC

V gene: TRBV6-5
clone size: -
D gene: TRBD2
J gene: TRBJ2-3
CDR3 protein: CASSYGLAVSTDTQYF
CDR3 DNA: TGTGCCAGCAGTTACGGGCTAGCGGTTAGCACAGATACGCAGTATTTT

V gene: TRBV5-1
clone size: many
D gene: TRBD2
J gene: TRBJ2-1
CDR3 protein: CASSLDLAGAYNEQFF
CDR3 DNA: TGCGCCAGCAGCTTGGATCTAGCGGGGGCCTACAATGAGCAGTTCTTC

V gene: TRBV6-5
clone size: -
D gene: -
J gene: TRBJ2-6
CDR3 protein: CASSPTGSGANVLTF
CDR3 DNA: TGTGCCAGCAGTCCCACAGGCTCTGGGGCCAACGTCCTGACTTTC

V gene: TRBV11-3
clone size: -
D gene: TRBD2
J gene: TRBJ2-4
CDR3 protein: CASSSGENIQYF
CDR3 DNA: TGTGCCAGCTCCAGCGGGGAAAACATTCAGTACTTC

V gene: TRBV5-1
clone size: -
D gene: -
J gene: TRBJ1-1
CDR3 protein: CASSVGFGDTEAFF
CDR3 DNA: TGCGCCAGCAGCGTTGGGTTCGGGGACACTGAAGCTTTCTTT

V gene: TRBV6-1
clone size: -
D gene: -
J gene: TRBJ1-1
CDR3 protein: CASTIRVANTEAFF
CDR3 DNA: TGTGCCAGCACTATTAGGGTGGCGAACACTGAAGCTTTCTTT

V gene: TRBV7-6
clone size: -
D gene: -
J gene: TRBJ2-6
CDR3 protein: CASSLATTANVLTF
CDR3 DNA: TGTGCCAGCAGCTTAGCAACCACGGCCAACGTCCTGACTTTC

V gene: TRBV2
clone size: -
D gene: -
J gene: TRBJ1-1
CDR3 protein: CASLKGLGGAGLDTEAFF
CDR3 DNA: TGTGCCAGCCTCAAGGGGCTTGGGGGTGCCGGCCTGGACACTGAAGCTTTCTTT

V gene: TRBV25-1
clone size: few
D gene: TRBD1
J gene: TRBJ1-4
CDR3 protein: CASTGQNEKLFF
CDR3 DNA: TGTGCCAGCACGGGACAGAATGAAAAACTGTTTTTT

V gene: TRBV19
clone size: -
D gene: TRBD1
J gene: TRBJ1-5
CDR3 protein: CASSDGQEGQPQHF
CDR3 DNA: TGTGCCAGTAGCGACGGACAGGAGGGTCAGCCCCAGCATTTT

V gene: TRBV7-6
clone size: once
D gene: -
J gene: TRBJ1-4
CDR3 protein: CASSLRGPNEKLFF
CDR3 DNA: TGTGCCAGCAGCTTGAGGGGTCCTAATGAAAAACTGTTTTTT

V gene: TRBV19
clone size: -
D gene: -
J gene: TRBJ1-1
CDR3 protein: CASSMGGPQIMNTEAFF
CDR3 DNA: TGTGCCAGTAGTATGGGAGGCCCACAGATAATGAACACTGAAGCTTTCTTT

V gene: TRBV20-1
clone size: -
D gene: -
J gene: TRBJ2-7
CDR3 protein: CSAPFSYEQYF
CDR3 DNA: TGCAGTGCTCCGTTCTCCTACGAGCAGTACTTC

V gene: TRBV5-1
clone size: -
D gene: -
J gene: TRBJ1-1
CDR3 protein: CASSLSGGEAFF
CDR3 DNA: TGCGCCAGCAGCTTGTCAGGAGGTGAAGCTTTCTTT

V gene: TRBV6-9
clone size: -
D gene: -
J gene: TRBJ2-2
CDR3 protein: CASGRGGTGELFF
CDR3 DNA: TGTGCCAGCGGTAGGGGTGGAACCGGGGAGCTGTTTTTT

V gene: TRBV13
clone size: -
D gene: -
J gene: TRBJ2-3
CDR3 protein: CASSLGGGQTDTQYF
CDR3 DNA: TGTGCCAGCAGCTTAGGAGGGGGACAAACAGATACGCAGTATTTT

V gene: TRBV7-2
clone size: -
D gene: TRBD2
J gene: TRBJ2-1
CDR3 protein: CASSLVRGGGNEQFF
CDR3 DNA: TGTGCCAGCAGCTTAGTGCGGGGGGGTGGCAATGAGCAGTTCTTC

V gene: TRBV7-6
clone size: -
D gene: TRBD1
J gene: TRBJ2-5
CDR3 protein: CASSFLTGETQYF
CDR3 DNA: TGTGCCAGCAGCTTTTTGACAGGGGAGACCCAGTACTTC

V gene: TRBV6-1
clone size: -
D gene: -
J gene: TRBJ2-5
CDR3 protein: CASSEPGARRETQYF
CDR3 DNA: TGTGCCAGCAGTGAACCGGGGGCTAGGAGGGAGACCCAGTACTTC

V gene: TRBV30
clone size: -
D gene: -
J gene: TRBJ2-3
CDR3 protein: CAWSAPTSGSTDTQYF
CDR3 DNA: TGTGCCTGGAGTGCGCCTACAAGCGGATCCACAGATACGCAGTATTTT

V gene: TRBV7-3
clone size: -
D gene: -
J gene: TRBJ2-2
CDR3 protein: CASSSGWNTGELFF
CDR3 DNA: TGTGCCAGCAGCTCAGGGTGGAACACCGGGGAGCTGTTTTTT

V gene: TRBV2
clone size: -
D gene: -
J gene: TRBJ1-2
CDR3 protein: CASRWTANYGYTF
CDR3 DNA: TGTGCCAGCAGGTGGACAGCTAACTATGGCTACACCTTC

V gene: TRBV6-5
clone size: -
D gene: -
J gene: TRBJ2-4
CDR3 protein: CASSYLMGGGAIQYF
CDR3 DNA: TGTGCCAGCAGTTACTTGATGGGGGGAGGAGCCATTCAGTACTTC

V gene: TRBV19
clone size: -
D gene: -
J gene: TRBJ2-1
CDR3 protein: CASSIGVGRGYNEQFF
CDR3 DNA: TGTGCCAGTAGTATAGGGGTCGGACGAGGGTACAATGAGCAGTTCTTC

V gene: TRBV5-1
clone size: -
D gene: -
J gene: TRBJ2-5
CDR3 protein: CASSLAAGYQETQYF
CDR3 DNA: TGCGCCAGCAGCTTGGCGGCGGGATACCAAGAGACCCAGTACTTC

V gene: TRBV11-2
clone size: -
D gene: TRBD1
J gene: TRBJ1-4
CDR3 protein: CASGRTGVNEKLFF
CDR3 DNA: TGTGCCAGCGGACGGACAGGGGTAAATGAAAAACTGTTTTTT

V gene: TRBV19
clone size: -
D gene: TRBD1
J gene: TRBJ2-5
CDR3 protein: CASAIRQGAFGTQYF
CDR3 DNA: TGTGCCAGCGCCATAAGACAGGGGGCTTTCGGGACCCAGTACTTC

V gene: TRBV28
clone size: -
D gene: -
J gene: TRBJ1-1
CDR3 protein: CASSPLRGTEAFF
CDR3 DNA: TGTGCCAGCAGCCCTCTACGTGGCACTGAAGCTTTCTTT

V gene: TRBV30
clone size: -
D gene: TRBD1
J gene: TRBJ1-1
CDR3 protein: CAWSVLGQGVNTEAFF
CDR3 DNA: TGTGCCTGGAGTGTACTGGGGCAGGGGGTAAACACTGAAGCTTTCTTT

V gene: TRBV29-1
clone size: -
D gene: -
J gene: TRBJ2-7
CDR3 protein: CSAGRKYEQYF
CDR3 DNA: TGCAGCGCGGGACGGAAGTACGAGCAGTACTTC

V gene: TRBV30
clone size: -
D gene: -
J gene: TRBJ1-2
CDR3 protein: CAWSVRSGGHGYTF
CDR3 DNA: TGTGCCTGGAGTGTAAGGTCCGGGGGCCATGGCTACACCTTC

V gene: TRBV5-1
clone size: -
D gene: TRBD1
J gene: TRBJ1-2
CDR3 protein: CASQTGTGDPYGYTF
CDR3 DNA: TGCGCCAGCCAAACCGGGACAGGGGATCCCTATGGCTACACCTTC

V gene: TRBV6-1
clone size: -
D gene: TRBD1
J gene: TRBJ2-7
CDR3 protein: CASNHRQGWYEQYF
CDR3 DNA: TGTGCCAGCAACCACCGACAGGGTTGGTACGAGCAGTACTTC

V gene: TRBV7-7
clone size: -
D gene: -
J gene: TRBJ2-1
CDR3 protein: CASISQEVHYNEQFF
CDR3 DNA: TGTGCCAGCATATCCCAAGAGGTACACTACAATGAGCAGTTCTTC

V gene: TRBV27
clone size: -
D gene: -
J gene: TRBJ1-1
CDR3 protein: CASSFLGLVGTEAFF
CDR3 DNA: TGTGCCAGCAGTTTTTTAGGGCTCGTGGGCACTGAAGCTTTCTTT

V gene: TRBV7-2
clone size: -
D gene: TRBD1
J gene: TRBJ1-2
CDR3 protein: CASSLNSGPGGYGYTF
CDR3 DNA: TGTGCCAGCAGCTTAAATTCAGGGCCAGGGGGCTACGGCTACACCTTC

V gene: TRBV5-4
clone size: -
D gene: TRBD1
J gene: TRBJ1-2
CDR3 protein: CASSLSRQGADGYTF
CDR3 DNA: TGTGCCAGCAGCTTGTCTCGGCAGGGGGCGGATGGCTACACCTTC

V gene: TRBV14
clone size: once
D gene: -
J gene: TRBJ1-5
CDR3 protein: CASSQGGYRPQHF
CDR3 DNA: TGTGCCAGCAGCCAAGGAGGTTATCGGCCCCAGCATTTT

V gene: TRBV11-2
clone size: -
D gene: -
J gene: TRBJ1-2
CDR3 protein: CASSLGQSYGYTF
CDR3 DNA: TGTGCCAGCAGCCTCGGACAGAGCTATGGCTACACCTTC

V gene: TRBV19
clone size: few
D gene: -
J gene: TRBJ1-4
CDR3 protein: CASGPPGATNEKLFF
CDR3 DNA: TGTGCCAGTGGGCCCCCCGGAGCAACTAATGAAAAACTGTTTTTT

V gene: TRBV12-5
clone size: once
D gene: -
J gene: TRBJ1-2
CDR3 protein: CASGLGQALYGYTF
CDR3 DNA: TGTGCTAGTGGTTTGGGGCAGGCCCTCTATGGCTACACCTTC

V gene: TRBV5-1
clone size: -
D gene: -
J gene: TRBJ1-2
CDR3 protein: CASSLVGNYGYTF
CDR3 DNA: TGCGCCAGCAGCTTGGTAGGGAACTATGGCTACACCTTC